This T cell receptor beta chain was obtained from a study of early T cells in non-severe SARS-CoV-2 infection. Study at large: It was bulk RNA from unsorted whole blood that was sequenced, and the chains were unpaired. Study-level findings and limits: VDJdb matching skewed toward anti-spike CD8 responses, missing private and CD4 specificities.

Individual cDNA molecules were tagged with unique molecular identifiers. Each CDR3 protein gets one entry after TCRdb re-called the 5' RACE reads with MiXCR. The table records about 81,000 distinct CDR3 sequences, around 15% of them present only once. On this clonotype: The antigen is not known.

This CDR3 comprises 14 residues. Germline V CDR1 and CDR2: MDHEN, SYDVKM. The trim removed 6 bases at V and 6 bases at J, leaving 9 bases unmatched. The chain recombines TRBV28 with TRBJ2-7; TRBD1 aligns across 9 bases. What was sequenced was whole blood. The TCR comes from an adult who was a healthcare worker with PCR-confirmed SARS-CoV-2 infection or an uninfected control (not recorded which). The CDR3 sequence is CASRDRGRVGEQYF. CDR3 DNA sequence: TGTGCCAGCAGGGACAGGGGCCGGGTTGGCGAGCAGTACTTC.